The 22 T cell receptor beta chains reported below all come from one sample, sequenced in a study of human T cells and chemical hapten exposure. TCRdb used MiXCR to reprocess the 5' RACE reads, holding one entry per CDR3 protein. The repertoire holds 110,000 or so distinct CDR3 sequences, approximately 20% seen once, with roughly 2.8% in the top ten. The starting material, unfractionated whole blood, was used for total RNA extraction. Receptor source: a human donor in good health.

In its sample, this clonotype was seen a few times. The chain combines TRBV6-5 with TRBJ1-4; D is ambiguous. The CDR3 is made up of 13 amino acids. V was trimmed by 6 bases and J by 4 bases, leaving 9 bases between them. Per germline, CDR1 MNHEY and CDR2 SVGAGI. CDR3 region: CASRETINEKLFF. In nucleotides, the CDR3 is TGTGCCAGCAGGGAGACGATTAATGAAAAACTGTTTTTT.

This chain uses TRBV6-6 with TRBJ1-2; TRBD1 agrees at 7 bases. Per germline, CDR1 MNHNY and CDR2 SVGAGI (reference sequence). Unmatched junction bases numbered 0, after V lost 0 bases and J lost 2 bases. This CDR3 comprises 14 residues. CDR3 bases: TGTGCCAGCAGTTACTCACAGGGGAACTATGGCTACACCTTC. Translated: CASSYSQGNYGYTF.

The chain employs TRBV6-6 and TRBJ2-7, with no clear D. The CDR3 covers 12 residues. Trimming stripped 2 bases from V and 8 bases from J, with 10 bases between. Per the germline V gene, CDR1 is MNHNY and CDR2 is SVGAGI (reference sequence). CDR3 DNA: TGTGCCAGCAGTTACGATGAGTACAAGCAGTACTTC. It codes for CASSYDEYKQYF.

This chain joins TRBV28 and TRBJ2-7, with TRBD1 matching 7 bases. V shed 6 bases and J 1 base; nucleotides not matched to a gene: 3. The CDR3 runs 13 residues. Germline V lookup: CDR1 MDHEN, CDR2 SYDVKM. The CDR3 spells CASSPRGSYEQYF. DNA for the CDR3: TGTGCCAGCAGCCCCAGGGGGTCCTACGAGCAGTACTTC.

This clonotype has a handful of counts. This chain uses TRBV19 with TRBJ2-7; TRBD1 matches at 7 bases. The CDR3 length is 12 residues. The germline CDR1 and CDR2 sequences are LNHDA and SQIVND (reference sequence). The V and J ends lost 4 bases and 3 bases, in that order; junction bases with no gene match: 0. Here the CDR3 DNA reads TGTGCCAGTAGTAACAGGGGCTACGAGCAGTACTTC. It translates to CASSNRGYEQYF.

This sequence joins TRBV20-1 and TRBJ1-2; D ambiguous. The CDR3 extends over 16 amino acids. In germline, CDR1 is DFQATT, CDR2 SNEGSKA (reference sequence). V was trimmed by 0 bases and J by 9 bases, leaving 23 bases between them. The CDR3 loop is CSARDPRTPGGERYTF. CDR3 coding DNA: TGCAGTGCTAGAGATCCTAGGACCCCCGGCGGCGAACGCTACACCTTC.

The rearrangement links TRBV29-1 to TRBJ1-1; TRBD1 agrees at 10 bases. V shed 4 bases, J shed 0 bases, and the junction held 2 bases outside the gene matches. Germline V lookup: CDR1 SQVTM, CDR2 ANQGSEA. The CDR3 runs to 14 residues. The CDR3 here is CSVGQGAMNTEAFF. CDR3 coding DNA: TGCAGCGTTGGACAGGGGGCGATGAACACTGAAGCTTTCTTT.

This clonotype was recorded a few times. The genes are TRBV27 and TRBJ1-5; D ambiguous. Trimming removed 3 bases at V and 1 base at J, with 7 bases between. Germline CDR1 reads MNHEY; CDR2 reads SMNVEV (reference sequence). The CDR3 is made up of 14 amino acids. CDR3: CASSLVGSNQPQHF. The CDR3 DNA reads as TGTGCCAGCAGTTTGGTGGGGAGCAATCAGCCCCAGCATTTT.

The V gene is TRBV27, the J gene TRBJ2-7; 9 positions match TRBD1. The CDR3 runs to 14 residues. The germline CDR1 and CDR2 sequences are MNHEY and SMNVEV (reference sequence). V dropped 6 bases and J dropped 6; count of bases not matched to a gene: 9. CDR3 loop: CASSTNRGPGEQYF. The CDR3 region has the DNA TGTGCCAGCAGCACCAACAGGGGGCCGGGCGAGCAGTACTTC.

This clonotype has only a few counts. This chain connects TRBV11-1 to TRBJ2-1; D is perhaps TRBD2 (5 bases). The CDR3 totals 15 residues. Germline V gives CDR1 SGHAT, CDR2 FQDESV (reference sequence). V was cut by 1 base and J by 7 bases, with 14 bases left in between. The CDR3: CASSLGSPTGNEQFF. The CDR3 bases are TGTGCCAGCAGCTTAGGGAGCCCTACGGGGAATGAGCAGTTCTTC. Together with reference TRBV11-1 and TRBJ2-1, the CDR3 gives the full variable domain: EAEVAQSPRYKITEKSQAVAFWCDPISGHATLYWYRQILGQGPELLVQFQDESVVDDSQLPKDRFSAERLKGVDSTLKIQPAELGDSAMYLCASSLGSPTGNEQFFGPGTRLTVL.

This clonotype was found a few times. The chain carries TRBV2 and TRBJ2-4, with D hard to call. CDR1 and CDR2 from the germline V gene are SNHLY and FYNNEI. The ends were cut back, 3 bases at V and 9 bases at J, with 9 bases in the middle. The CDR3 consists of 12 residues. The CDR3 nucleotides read TGTGCCAGCAGTGAGGCCCCCGGCATTCAGTACTTC. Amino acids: CASSEAPGIQYF.

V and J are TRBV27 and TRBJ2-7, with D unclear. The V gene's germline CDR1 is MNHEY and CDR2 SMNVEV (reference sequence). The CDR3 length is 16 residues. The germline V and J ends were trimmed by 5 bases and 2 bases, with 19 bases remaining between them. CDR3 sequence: CASSVGLGGRTYEQYF. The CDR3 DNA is TGTGCCAGCAGTGTCGGCTTGGGCGGCAGAACCTACGAGCAGTACTTC.

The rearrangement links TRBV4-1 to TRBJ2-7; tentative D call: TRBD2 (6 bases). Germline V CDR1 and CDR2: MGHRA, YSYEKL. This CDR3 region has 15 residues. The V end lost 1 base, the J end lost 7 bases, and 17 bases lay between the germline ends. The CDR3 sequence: CASSQVRTGAREQYF. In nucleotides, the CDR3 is TGCGCCAGCAGCCAAGTCCGCACGGGAGCACGGGAGCAGTACTTC.

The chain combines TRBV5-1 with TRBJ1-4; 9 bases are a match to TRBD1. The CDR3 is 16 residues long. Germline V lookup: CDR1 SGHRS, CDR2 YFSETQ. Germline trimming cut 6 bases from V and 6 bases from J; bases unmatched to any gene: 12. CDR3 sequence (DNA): TGCGCCAGCAAGCGTACAGGGGGCGCCGGGGATGAAAAACTGTTTTTT. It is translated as CASKRTGGAGDEKLFF.

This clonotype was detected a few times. The CDR3, as DNA: TGTGCCAGCAGCCTTTGGACAGGGGGCGCGAGGAATCAGCCCCAGCATTTT. Protein sequence: CASSLWTGGARNQPQHF. The gene calls are TRBV5-5 and TRBJ1-5, with TRBD1 matching 11 bases. V was pared by 4 bases and J by 4 bases, with 10 bases of the junction left unmatched. Germline loops: CDR1 SGHKS, CDR2 YYEKEE (reference sequence). This CDR3 has 17 residues.

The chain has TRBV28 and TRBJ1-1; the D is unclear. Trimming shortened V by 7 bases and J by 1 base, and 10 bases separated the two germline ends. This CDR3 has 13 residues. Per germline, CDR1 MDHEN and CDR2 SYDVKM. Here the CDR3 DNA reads TGTGCCAGCAAGTGGGTGGCGAACACTGAAGCTTTCTTT. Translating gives CASKWVANTEAFF.

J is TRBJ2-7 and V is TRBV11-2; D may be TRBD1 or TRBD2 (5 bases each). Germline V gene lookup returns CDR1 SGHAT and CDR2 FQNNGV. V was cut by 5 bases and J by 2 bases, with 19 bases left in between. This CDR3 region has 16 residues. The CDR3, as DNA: TGTGCCAGCAGCCTTGGACCGGGACCCCTAGCCTACGAGCAGTACTTC. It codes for CASSLGPGPLAYEQYF.

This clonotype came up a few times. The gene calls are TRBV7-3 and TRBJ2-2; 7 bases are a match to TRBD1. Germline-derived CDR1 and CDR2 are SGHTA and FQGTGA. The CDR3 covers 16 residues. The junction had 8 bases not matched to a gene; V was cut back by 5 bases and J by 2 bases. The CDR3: CASSPATGSNTGELFF. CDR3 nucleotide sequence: TGTGCCAGCAGCCCCGCGACAGGGTCCAACACCGGGGAGCTGTTTTTT.

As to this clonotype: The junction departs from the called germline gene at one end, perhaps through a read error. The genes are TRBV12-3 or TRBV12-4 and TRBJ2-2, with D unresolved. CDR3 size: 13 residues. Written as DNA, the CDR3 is TGTGCCAGCAATTTAGGGAACACCGGGGAGCTGTTTTTT. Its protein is CASNLGNTGELFF.

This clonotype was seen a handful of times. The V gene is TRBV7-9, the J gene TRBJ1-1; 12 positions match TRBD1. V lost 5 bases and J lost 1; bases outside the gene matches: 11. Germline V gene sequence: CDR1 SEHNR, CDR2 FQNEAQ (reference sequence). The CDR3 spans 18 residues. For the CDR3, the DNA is TGTGCCAGCAGCCCTGTGAGGGGACAGGGGGCCTGGAACACTGAAGCTTTCTTT. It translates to CASSPVRGQGAWNTEAFF.

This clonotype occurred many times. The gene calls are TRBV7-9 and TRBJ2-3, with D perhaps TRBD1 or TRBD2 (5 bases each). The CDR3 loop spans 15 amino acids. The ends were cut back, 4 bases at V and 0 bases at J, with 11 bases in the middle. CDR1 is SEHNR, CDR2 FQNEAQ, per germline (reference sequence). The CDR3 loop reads CASSSNRDSTDTQYF. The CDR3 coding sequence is TGTGCCAGCAGCTCCAATCGGGACAGCACAGATACGCAGTATTTT.

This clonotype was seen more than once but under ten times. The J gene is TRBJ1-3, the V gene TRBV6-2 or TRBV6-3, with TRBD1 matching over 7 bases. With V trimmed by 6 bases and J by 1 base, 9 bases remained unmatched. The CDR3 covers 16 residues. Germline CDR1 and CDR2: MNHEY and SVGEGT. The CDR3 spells CASRRGGGASGNTIYF. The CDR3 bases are TGTGCCAGCAGGCGAGGAGGGGGCGCATCTGGAAACACCATATATTTT.